This TCR beta chain emerged from a study of blood T cell repertoires in COVID-19. The wider study: The United States, Italy and Spain provided the acute and convalescent COVID-19 samples. Nucleic acid was either cDNA or gDNA, and it came from T cells, B-cell-depleted T cells, or PBMCs.

Germline lookup yields CDR1 KGHSH and CDR2 LQKENI. V was clipped by 6 bases and J by 2 bases; unmatched bases: 7. The CDR3 loop spans 15 amino acids. The Seattle site enrolled patients during active infection and followed them longitudinally. The authors' processing: Reference gene primer amplification in the assay estimated nucleated cell counts. Generated by immunoSEQ multiplex PCR, the TCRdb table keeps only in-frame clones and is missing some. Clonal size and the V and J genes are those of that table, whereas D and trimming came from the DNA. The table shows roughly 70,000 clones, with about nine tenths occurring only once.

The TCR originated in a man aged 50-60 years with COVID-19, enrolled during active disease. The V call is TRBV18, the J call TRBJ2-7, with 10 bases identical to TRBD2. Specimen: peripheral blood. The chain's CDR3 is CASSLSSGRTYEQYF. CDR3 DNA: TGTGCCAGCTCGTTATCTAGCGGGAGAACCTACGAGCAGTACTTC.